Here is one T cell receptor beta chain with its context. Its antigen is as yet unknown. The donors belonged to the approximately 120-subject validation cohort, separate from the approximately 700-subject first cohort. This sample was included in a study of cytomegalovirus exposure and HLA in healthy donors. Study summary: The approximately 670 first-cohort repertoires and the approximately 110 validation repertoires shared the same platform, a later analysis reported.

Regarding the study as a whole: Some TCR beta chains (about 180 of them) were listed as cytomegalovirus-associated.

This table comes from immunoSEQ multiplex PCR, and its TCRdb copy is limited to in-frame clones, with some not included. The sample includes around 150,000 clones, more than 75% of them seen just once. The CDR3 contains 14 residues. The germline V gene has CDR1 SNHLY and CDR2 FYNNEI. The J segment lost 9 bases and the V segment lost 6 bases, leaving 10 bases of the junction unmatched. Sequencing input: PBMCs. The TCR was taken from a young man in good health and CMV-seronegative. The rearrangement joins TRBV2 to TRBJ1-3; 8 positions agree with TRBD1. This CDR3 is CASRGLDREGTIYF. In DNA, the CDR3 is TGTGCCAGCAGGGGGTTGGACAGGGAGGGCACCATATATTTT.